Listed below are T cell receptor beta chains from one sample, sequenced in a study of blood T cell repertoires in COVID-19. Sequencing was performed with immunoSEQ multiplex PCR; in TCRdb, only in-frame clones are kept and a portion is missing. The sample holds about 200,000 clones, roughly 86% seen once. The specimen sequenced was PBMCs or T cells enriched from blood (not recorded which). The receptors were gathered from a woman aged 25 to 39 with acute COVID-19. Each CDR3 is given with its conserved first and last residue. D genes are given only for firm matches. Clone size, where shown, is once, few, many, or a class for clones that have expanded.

cdr3_aa: CSALPSPLHF
cdr3_nt: TGCAGTGCCCTCCCTTCACCCCTCCACTTT
v_call: TRBV20-1
d_call: .
j_call: TRBJ1-6
clone_size: .
cdr3_length: 10

cdr3_aa: CASRRDRGNSPLHF
cdr3_nt: TGTGCCAGCAGAAGGGACAGGGGGAATTCACCCCTCCACTTT
v_call: TRBV2
d_call: TRBD1
j_call: TRBJ1-6
clone_size: .
cdr3_length: 14

cdr3_aa: CASSQDRMSEKLFF
cdr3_nt: TGCGCCAGCAGCCAAGATAGAATGAGTGAAAAACTGTTTTTT
v_call: TRBV4-3
d_call: .
j_call: TRBJ1-4
clone_size: .
cdr3_length: 14

cdr3_aa: CASSFYRGSTDTQYF
cdr3_nt: TGTGCCAGCAGTTTCTACAGGGGCAGCACAGATACGCAGTATTTT
v_call: TRBV27
d_call: TRBD1
j_call: TRBJ2-3
clone_size: .
cdr3_length: 15

cdr3_aa: CASRQGAKGYTF
cdr3_nt: TGTGCCAGCAGACAGGGGGCGAAAGGCTACACCTTC
v_call: TRBV28
d_call: TRBD1
j_call: TRBJ1-2
clone_size: .
cdr3_length: 12

cdr3_aa: CASSTIGGAVYEQYF
cdr3_nt: TGTGCCAGCAGCACCATTGGGGGGGCGGTCTACGAGCAGTACTTC
v_call: TRBV9
d_call: .
j_call: TRBJ2-7
clone_size: .
cdr3_length: 15

cdr3_aa: CASSSIRASGQGAKIGQPQHF
cdr3_nt: TGTGCCAGCTCAAGCATTCGGGCGTCGGGACAGGGGGCTAAAATAGGTCAGCCCCAGCATTTT
v_call: TRBV18
d_call: TRBD1
j_call: TRBJ1-5
clone_size: .
cdr3_length: 21

cdr3_aa: CASTKETSGNTIYF
cdr3_nt: TGTGCCAGCACCAAGGAGACCTCTGGAAACACCATATATTTT
v_call: TRBV6-6
d_call: .
j_call: TRBJ1-3
clone_size: .
cdr3_length: 14

cdr3_aa: CASSNTGTEAFF
cdr3_nt: TGTGCCAGCAGTAACACCGGGACTGAAGCTTTCTTT
v_call: TRBV27
d_call: .
j_call: TRBJ1-1
clone_size: .
cdr3_length: 12

cdr3_aa: CSVRGWPMGEKLFF
cdr3_nt: TGCAGCGTACGGGGTTGGCCAATGGGAGAAAAACTGTTTTTT
v_call: TRBV29-1
d_call: .
j_call: TRBJ1-4
clone_size: once
cdr3_length: 14

cdr3_aa: CATSTPGQGSYEQYF
cdr3_nt: TGTGCCACCAGTACCCCGGGACAGGGGTCCTACGAGCAGTACTTC
v_call: TRBV24-1
d_call: TRBD1
j_call: TRBJ2-7
clone_size: .
cdr3_length: 15

cdr3_aa: CASSTPRHDSPLHF
cdr3_nt: TGTGCCAGCAGCACCCCCAGACACGATTCACCCCTCCACTTT
v_call: TRBV28
d_call: .
j_call: TRBJ1-6
clone_size: .
cdr3_length: 14

cdr3_aa: CASSFSGGAASYEQYF
cdr3_nt: TGCGCCAGCAGTTTTAGCGGGGGGGCCGCTTCCTACGAGCAGTACTTC
v_call: TRBV5-1
d_call: TRBD2
j_call: TRBJ2-7
clone_size: .
cdr3_length: 16

cdr3_aa: CASGLAGKGNTGELFF
cdr3_nt: TGTGCCAGTGGACTAGCGGGTAAAGGGAACACCGGGGAGCTGTTTTTT
v_call: TRBV19
d_call: TRBD2
j_call: TRBJ2-2
clone_size: .
cdr3_length: 16

cdr3_aa: CATSPAGMVGYTF
cdr3_nt: TGTGCCACCAGTCCCGCGGGGATGGTTGGCTACACCTTC
v_call: TRBV24-1
d_call: .
j_call: TRBJ1-2
clone_size: once
cdr3_length: 13

cdr3_aa: CASTVRAEGTEAFF
cdr3_nt: TGTGCCAGCACCGTGAGGGCAGAGGGAACTGAAGCTTTCTTT
v_call: TRBV7-2
d_call: .
j_call: TRBJ1-1
clone_size: .
cdr3_length: 14

cdr3_aa: CASSLARTERTEAFF
cdr3_nt: TGTGCCAGCTCACTAGCTCGGACAGAACGGACTGAAGCTTTCTTT
v_call: TRBV18
d_call: .
j_call: TRBJ1-1
clone_size: .
cdr3_length: 15